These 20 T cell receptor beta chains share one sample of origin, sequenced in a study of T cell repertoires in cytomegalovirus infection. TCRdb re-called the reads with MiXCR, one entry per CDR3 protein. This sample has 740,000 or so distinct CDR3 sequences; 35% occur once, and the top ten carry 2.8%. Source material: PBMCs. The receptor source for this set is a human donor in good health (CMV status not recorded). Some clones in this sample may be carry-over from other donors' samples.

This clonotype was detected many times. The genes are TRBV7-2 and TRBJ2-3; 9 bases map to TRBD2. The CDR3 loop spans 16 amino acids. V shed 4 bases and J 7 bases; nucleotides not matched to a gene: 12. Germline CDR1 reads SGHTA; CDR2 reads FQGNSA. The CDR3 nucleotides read TGTGCCAGCAGCTCTATAGCGGGGGCAAGGATAAATACGCAGTATTTT. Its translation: CASSSIAGARINTQYF.

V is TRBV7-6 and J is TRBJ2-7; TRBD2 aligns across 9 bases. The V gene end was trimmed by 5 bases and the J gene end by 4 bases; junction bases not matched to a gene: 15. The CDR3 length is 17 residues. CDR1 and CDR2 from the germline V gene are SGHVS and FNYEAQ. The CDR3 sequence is CASSTAASAGGPYEQYF. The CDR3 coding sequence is TGTGCCAGCAGCACCGCAGCCTCGGCGGGAGGGCCTTACGAGCAGTACTTC.

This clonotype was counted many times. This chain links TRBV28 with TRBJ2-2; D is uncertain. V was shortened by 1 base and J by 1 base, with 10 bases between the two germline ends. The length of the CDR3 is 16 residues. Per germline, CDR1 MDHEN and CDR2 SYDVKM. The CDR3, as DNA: TGTGCCAGCAGTTTATCCAGGCTCGGGAACACCGGGGAGCTGTTTTTT. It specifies CASSLSRLGNTGELFF. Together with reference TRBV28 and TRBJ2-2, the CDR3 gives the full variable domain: DVKVTQSSRYLVKRTGEKVFLECVQDMDHENMFWYRQDPGLGLRLIYFSYDVKMKEKGDIPEGYSVSREKKERFSLILESASTNQTSMYLCASSLSRLGNTGELFFGEGSRLTVL.

The CDR3 nucleotides read TGTGCCAGCAGGAGGGGGACAGGGATTGGCAATCAGCCCCAGCATTTT. Amino acid sequence: CASRRGTGIGNQPQHF. The chain carries TRBV12-3 or TRBV12-4 and TRBJ1-5; 9 positions agree with TRBD1. The V and J ends lost 6 bases and 2 bases, in that order; junction bases with no gene match: 8. The CDR3 contains 16 residues.

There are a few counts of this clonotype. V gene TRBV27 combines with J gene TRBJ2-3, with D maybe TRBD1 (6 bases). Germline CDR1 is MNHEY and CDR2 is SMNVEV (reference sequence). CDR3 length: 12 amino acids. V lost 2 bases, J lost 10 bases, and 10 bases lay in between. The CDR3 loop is CASSLLTGAQYF. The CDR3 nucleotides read TGTGCCAGCAGTTTACTGACAGGCGCGCAGTATTTT.

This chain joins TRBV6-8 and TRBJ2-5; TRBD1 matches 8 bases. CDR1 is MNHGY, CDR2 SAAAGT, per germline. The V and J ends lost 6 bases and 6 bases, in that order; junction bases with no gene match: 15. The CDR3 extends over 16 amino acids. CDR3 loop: CASSETGAGGWKTQYF. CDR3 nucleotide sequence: TGTGCCAGCAGCGAAACTGGAGCAGGGGGCTGGAAGACCCAGTACTTC.

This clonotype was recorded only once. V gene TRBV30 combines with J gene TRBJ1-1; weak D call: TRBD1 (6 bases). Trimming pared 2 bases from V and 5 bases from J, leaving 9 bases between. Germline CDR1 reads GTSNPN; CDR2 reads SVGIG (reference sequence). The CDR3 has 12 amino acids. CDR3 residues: CAWSPGDTEAFF. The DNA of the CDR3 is TGTGCCTGGAGTCCAGGGGATACTGAAGCTTTCTTT.

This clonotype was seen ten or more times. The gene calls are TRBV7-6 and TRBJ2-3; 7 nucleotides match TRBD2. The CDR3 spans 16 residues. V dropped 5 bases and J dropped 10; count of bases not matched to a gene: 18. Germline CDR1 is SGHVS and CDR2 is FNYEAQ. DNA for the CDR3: TGTGCCAGCAGCACAGGCGAGGGACTAATGACGGGGGCGCAGTATTTT. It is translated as CASSTGEGLMTGAQYF.

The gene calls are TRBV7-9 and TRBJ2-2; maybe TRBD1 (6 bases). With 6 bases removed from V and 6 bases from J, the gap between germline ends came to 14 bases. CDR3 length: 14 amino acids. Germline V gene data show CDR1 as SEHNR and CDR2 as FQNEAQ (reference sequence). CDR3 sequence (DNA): TGTGCCAGCAGTCCAACAGGGTCATCCGGGGAGCTGTTTTTT. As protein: CASSPTGSSGELFF.

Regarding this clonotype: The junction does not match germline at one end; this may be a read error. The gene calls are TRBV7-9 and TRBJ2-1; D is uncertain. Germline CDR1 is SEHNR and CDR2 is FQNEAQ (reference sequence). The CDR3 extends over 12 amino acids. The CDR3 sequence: CASSLDYNEQVF. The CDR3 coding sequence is TGTGCCAGCAGCTTAGACTACAATGAGCAGGTCTTC.

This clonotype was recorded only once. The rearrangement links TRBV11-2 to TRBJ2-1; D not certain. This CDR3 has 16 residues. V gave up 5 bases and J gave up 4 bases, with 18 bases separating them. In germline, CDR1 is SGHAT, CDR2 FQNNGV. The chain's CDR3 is CASSPERIPIYNEQFF. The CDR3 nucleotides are TGTGCCAGCAGCCCAGAACGTATTCCTATATACAATGAGCAGTTCTTC.

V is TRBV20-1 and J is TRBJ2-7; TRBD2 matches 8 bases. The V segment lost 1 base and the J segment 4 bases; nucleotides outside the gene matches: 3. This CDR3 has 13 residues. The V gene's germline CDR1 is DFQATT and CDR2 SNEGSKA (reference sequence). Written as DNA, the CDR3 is TGCAGTGCTAGAGTCCCGGGGGGGTACGAGCAGTACTTC. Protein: CSARVPGGYEQYF.

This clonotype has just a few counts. Here the CDR3 DNA reads TGTGCCAGCAGTCAGCTGACCGCCGGTCGAGGCTACACCTTC. Amino acids: CASSQLTAGRGYTF. The chain has TRBV27 and TRBJ1-2; no reliable D call. The V and J ends lost 5 bases and 8 bases respectively, with 18 bases between them. The CDR3 runs 14 residues. Looked up from germline, CDR1 is MNHEY and CDR2 is SMNVEV (reference sequence).

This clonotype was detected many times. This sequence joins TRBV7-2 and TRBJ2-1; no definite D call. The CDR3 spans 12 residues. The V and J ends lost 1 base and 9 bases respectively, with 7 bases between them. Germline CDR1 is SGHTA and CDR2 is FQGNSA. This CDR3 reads CASSLGGGEQFF. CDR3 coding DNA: TGTGCCAGCAGCTTAGGTGGTGGTGAGCAGTTCTTC.

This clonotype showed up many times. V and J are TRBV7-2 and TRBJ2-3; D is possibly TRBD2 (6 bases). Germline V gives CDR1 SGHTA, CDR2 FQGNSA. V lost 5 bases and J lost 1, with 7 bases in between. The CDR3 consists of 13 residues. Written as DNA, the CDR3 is TGTGCCAGCAGCGGGAGGCGCACAGATACGCAGTATTTT. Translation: CASSGRRTDTQYF.

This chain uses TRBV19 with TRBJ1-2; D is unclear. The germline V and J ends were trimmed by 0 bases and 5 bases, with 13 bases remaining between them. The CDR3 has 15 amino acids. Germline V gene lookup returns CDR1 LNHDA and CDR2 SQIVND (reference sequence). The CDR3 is CASSIDWEAMYGYTF. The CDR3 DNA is TGTGCCAGTAGTATAGACTGGGAGGCGATGTATGGCTACACCTTC.

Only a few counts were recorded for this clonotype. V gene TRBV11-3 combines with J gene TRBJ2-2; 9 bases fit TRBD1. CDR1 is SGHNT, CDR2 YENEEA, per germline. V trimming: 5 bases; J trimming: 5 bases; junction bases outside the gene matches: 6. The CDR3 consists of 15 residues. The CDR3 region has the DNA TGTGCCAGCAGCACCGGGACAGGGAAGACCGGGGAGCTGTTTTTT. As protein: CASSTGTGKTGELFF. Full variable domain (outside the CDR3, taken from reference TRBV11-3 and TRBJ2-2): EAGVVQSPRYKIIEKKQPVAFWCNPISGHNTLYWYLQNLGQGPELLIRYENEEAVDDSQLPKDRFSAERLKGVDSTLKIQPAELGDSAVYLCASSTGTGKTGELFFGEGSRLTVL.

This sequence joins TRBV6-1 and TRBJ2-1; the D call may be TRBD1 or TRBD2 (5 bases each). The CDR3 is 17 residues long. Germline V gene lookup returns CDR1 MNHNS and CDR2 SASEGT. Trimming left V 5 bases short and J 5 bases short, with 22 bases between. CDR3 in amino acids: CASSKYPGTNHDNEQFF. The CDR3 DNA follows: TGTGCCAGCAGTAAGTACCCCGGGACGAATCACGACAATGAGCAGTTCTTC.

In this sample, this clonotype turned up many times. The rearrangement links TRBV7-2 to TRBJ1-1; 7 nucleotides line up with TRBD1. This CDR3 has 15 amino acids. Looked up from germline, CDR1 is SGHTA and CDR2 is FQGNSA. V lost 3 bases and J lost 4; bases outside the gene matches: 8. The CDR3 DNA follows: TGTGCCAGCAGCTTTTCCCGGGACAGTGGCACTGAAGCTTTCTTT. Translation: CASSFSRDSGTEAFF.

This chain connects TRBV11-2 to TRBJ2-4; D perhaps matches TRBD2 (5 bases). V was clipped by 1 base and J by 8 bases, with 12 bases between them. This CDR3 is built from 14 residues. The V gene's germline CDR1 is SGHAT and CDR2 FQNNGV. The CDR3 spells CASSLVGAKDIQYF. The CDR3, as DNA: TGTGCCAGCAGCTTAGTGGGAGCCAAGGACATTCAGTACTTC.